This entry lists 25 T cell receptor beta chains sequenced from one sample in a study of blood T cell repertoires in COVID-19. The data were produced by immunoSEQ multiplex PCR, yet TCRdb's version contains in-frame clones alone and is incomplete. The sample records approximately 250,000 clones, approximately 83% being singletons. Sequencing used peripheral blood. These receptors were obtained from a woman in her 50s with acute or convalescent COVID-19.

The sample holds a few counts of this clone. The chain joins TRBV29-1 to TRBJ2-7; D is uncertain. V was clipped by 3 bases and J by 5 bases, with 8 bases between them. The CDR3 totals 11 residues. Germline-derived CDR1 and CDR2 are SQVTM and ANQGSEA. CDR3 residues: CSVDGVNEQYF. The CDR3 nucleotides are TGCAGCGTTGATGGAGTAAACGAGCAGTACTTC.

The chain couples TRBV6-5 to TRBJ2-1; 10 bases map to TRBD2. Trimming at V came to 0 bases and at J to 14 bases, leaving 1 base not matched to a gene. The CDR3 totals 12 residues. The V gene's germline CDR1 is MNHEY and CDR2 SVGAGI. The CDR3 loop reads CASSYSGLAEFF. Here the CDR3 DNA reads TGTGCCAGCAGTTACTCTGGACTAGCGGAGTTCTTC.

This sequence joins TRBV12-3 or TRBV12-4 and TRBJ2-1; perhaps TRBD2 as D (5 bases). V was cut by 3 bases and J by 5 bases, with 8 bases left in between. CDR3 length: 13 residues. The CDR3 loop is CASSFIGDNEQFF. CDR3 coding DNA: TGTGCCAGCAGTTTTATCGGGGACAATGAGCAGTTCTTC.

The genes are TRBV25-1 and TRBJ2-7; 10 nucleotides align to TRBD1. Trimming cost V 1 base and J 5 bases; bases outside gene matches: 5. Germline CDR1 MGHDK, CDR2 SYGVNS. CDR3 length: 15 residues. CDR3 region: CASSESVGTGDEQYF. CDR3 sequence (DNA): TGTGCCAGCAGTGAATCGGTAGGGACAGGGGACGAGCAGTACTTC.

The chain employs TRBV30 and TRBJ2-7; D possibly corresponds to TRBD2 (6 bases). V lost 0 bases and J 2 bases, leaving 11 bases between the germline ends. The CDR3 sequence is 14 residues long. Germline CDR1 is GTSNPN and CDR2 is SVGIG (reference sequence). CDR3 in DNA: TGTGCCTGGAGTGTACTTGGGGGGACCTACGAGCAGTACTTC. It codes for CAWSVLGGTYEQYF.

This clone was observed once. The V call is TRBV5-1, the J call TRBJ2-1; 9 positions match TRBD1. The J segment lost 7 bases and the V segment lost 4 bases, leaving 9 bases of the junction unmatched. CDR3 length equals 15 residues. The germline V gene has CDR1 SGHRS and CDR2 YFSETQ. The CDR3 protein is CASSHYRGLRNEQFF. The CDR3, as DNA: TGCGCCAGCAGCCATTACAGGGGGCTTAGGAATGAGCAGTTCTTC.

The chain recombines TRBV6-6 with TRBJ2-5, with D uncertain. Germline V gene data show CDR1 as MNHNY and CDR2 as SVGAGI (reference sequence). Trimming removed 6 bases at V and 5 bases at J, with 19 bases between. The CDR3 consists of 15 residues. The DNA of the CDR3 is TGTGCCAGCAGGCCACGCGGAAACCCCGCTGAGACCCAGTACTTC. Protein product: CASRPRGNPAETQYF.

This clone occurred once. CDR3 nucleotides: TGTGCCAGTGGGACAGGGGGCGTCGAGCAGTACTTC. Protein: CASGTGGVEQYF. The chain is built from TRBV2 and TRBJ2-7, with 12 bases fitting TRBD1. Germline trimming cut 9 bases from V and 6 bases from J; bases unmatched to any gene: 3. The CDR3 length is 12 residues. CDR1 SNHLY and CDR2 FYNNEI come from the germline V gene.

This chain links TRBV29-1 with TRBJ2-1; 11 bases line up with TRBD2. This CDR3 has 15 amino acids. Germline V CDR1 and CDR2: SQVTM, ANQGSEA. V was pared by 2 bases and J by 4 bases, with 4 bases of the junction left unmatched. CDR3 bases: TGCAGCGTTGAACCTGGGACTAGCGGATACAATGAGCAGTTCTTC. Encoded protein: CSVEPGTSGYNEQFF.

The chain has TRBV19 and TRBJ2-1; 7 nucleotides line up with TRBD2. CDR1 is LNHDA and CDR2 is SQIVND in the germline V gene (reference sequence). V shed 4 bases and J 5 bases; nucleotides not matched to a gene: 8. The CDR3 loop spans 15 amino acids. The CDR3 reads CASSRAREYNNEQFF. CDR3 nucleotide sequence: TGTGCCAGTAGTAGGGCGCGGGAGTATAACAATGAGCAGTTCTTC.

The chain links TRBV6-6 to TRBJ2-2, with D maybe TRBD1 (5 bases). Germline lookup yields CDR1 MNHNY and CDR2 SVGAGI (reference sequence). The CDR3 runs to 15 residues. V was trimmed by 2 bases and J by 5 bases, leaving 12 bases between them. The chain's CDR3 is CASSYGAGDTGELFF. Written as DNA, the CDR3 is TGTGCCAGCAGTTACGGGGCTGGGGATACCGGGGAGCTGTTTTTT.

The chain is built from TRBV5-1 and TRBJ2-7; 7 bases fit TRBD2. V was clipped by 4 bases and J by 3 bases; unmatched bases: 16. Germline V CDR1 and CDR2: SGHRS, YFSETQ. The CDR3 has 17 residues. The CDR3 here is CASSSGTNQVGYYEQYF. Here the CDR3 DNA reads TGCGCCAGCAGCAGTGGGACTAACCAGGTGGGGTACTACGAGCAGTACTTC. The whole variable domain, remainder taken from reference TRBV5-1 and TRBJ2-7, is KAGVTQTPRYLIKTRGQQVTLSCSPISGHRSVSWYQQTPGQGLQFLFEYFSETQRNKGNFPGRFSGRQFSNSRSEMNVSTLELGDSALYLCASSSGTNQVGYYEQYFGPGTRLTVT.

The chain recombines TRBV6-2 or TRBV6-3 with TRBJ1-6, with TRBD1 matching over 9 bases. The CDR3 contains 14 residues. Germline V lookup: CDR1 MNHEY, CDR2 SVGEGT. Losses at the gene ends were 2 bases for V and 10 bases for J; bases not matched to a gene: 3. CDR3 amino acids: CASSYGTGNSPLHF. CDR3 nucleotides: TGTGCCAGCAGTTACGGGACAGGGAACTCACCCCTCCACTTT.

The CDR3 loop is CASSLVGGNTDTQYF. The CDR3 coding sequence is TGTGCCAGCAGCTTGGTGGGGGGAAACACAGATACGCAGTATTTT. The chain employs TRBV5-6 and TRBJ2-3, with D possibly being TRBD2 (6 bases). The CDR3 spans 15 residues. V lost 0 bases and J 2 bases, leaving 10 bases between the germline ends. Germline lookup yields CDR1 SGHDT and CDR2 YYEEEE.

J is TRBJ1-1 and V is TRBV20-1, with TRBD1 matching over 10 bases. J was trimmed by 5 bases and V by 3 bases; bases with no gene match: 9. Germline CDR1 and CDR2: DFQATT and SNEGSKA (reference sequence). The CDR3 runs to 15 residues. CDR3 region: CSASQPGQGFTEAFF. The CDR3 DNA is TGCAGTGCTAGTCAACCGGGACAGGGGTTTACTGAAGCTTTCTTT.

The rearrangement links TRBV28 to TRBJ1-4; TRBD1 matches at 9 bases. Germline CDR1 MDHEN, CDR2 SYDVKM. V lost 2 bases and J lost 7; bases outside the gene matches: 8. This CDR3 contains 16 residues. CDR3 sequence (DNA): TGTGCCAGCAGTTTAGCCTCCGGGACAGGGAGTGAAAAACTGTTTTTT. The encoded protein is CASSLASGTGSEKLFF.

The chain recombines TRBV18 with TRBJ2-1, with D possibly TRBD2 on 5 matching bases. The CDR3 extends over 12 amino acids. Trimming cost V 2 bases and J 10 bases, with 9 bases left between them. CDR1 and CDR2 (germline): KGHSH, LQKENI. In DNA form, the CDR3 reads TGTGCCAGCTCACCAGACACGGGAGAGCAGTTCTTC. Translation gives CASSPDTGEQFF.

J is TRBJ2-5 and V is TRBV6-5, with D possibly TRBD1 on 5 matching bases. The CDR3 has 14 residues. The V end was cut by 7 bases, the J end by 0 bases, with 12 bases between. Germline-derived CDR1 and CDR2 are MNHEY and SVGAGI. For the CDR3, the DNA is TGTGCCAGCAAGGAGACAGCCAACCAAGAGACCCAGTACTTC. Its protein product is CASKETANQETQYF.

This clone occurred once. CDR3 sequence (DNA): TGCGCCAGCAGCGTGGGACTAGCGGGAGAGGCAGATACGCAGTATTTT. Translating it yields CASSVGLAGEADTQYF. The chain joins TRBV5-1 to TRBJ2-3; 14 nucleotides match TRBD2. The V segment lost 4 bases and the J segment 4 bases; nucleotides outside the gene matches: 5. The CDR3 extends over 16 amino acids. Germline CDR1 and CDR2: SGHRS and YFSETQ.

Only a few counts were recorded for this clone. The V gene is TRBV4-1, the J gene TRBJ2-3; tentatively, D is TRBD1 (5 bases). Germline CDR1 is MGHRA and CDR2 is YSYEKL. This CDR3 has 14 residues. The V end was cut by 1 base, the J end by 6 bases, with 11 bases between. CDR3 nucleotides: TGCGCCAGCAGCCAAGTAGGGGAAGGGGATACGCAGTATTTT. It codes for CASSQVGEGDTQYF.

In nucleotides, the CDR3 is TGCGCCAGCAGCTTGGTTTTGCCTACAGAGACCCAGTACTTC. Translation gives CASSLVLPTETQYF. V usage is TRBV5-1 and J usage is TRBJ2-5; no firm D call. V lost 0 bases and J lost 4, with 10 bases in between. Germline assignment: CDR1 SGHRS and CDR2 YFSETQ. The CDR3 is 14 amino acids.

The genes are TRBV6-5 and TRBJ1-2; D remains unclear. V lost 0 bases and J 8 bases, leaving 10 bases between the germline ends. Germline CDR1 is MNHEY and CDR2 is SVGAGI. The CDR3 sequence is 13 residues long. The CDR3 loop reads CASSYSSPAGYTF. The CDR3 region has the DNA TGTGCCAGCAGTTACTCTTCCCCCGCGGGCTACACCTTC.

The chain uses TRBV6-5 and TRBJ1-1; D is perhaps TRBD1 (5 bases). The V end lost 7 bases, the J end lost 7 bases, and 10 bases lay between the germline ends. The CDR3 is 11 amino acids. Per the germline V gene, CDR1 is MNHEY and CDR2 is SVGAGI. CDR3 in amino acids: CASMGRVEAFF. The CDR3 coding sequence is TGTGCCAGCATGGGCAGGGTTGAAGCTTTCTTT.

The V and J genes are TRBV10-3 and TRBJ1-1; TRBD1 matches 8 bases. V shed 7 bases, J shed 5 bases, and the junction held 9 bases outside the gene matches. The CDR3 has 14 amino acids. Germline assignment: CDR1 ENHRY and CDR2 SYGVKD. This chain's CDR3 is CAITPDRGGTEAFF. The DNA for the CDR3 is TGTGCCATCACCCCTGACAGGGGTGGGACTGAAGCTTTCTTT.

This clone was observed a handful of times. The rearrangement joins TRBV6-2 or TRBV6-3 to TRBJ1-2; 7 nucleotides align to TRBD1. J lost 5 bases, V lost 6 bases, and 15 bases had no gene match. CDR1 is MNHEY, CDR2 SVGEGT, per germline. This CDR3 has 16 residues. The CDR3 nucleotides read TGTGCCAGCAGCCCCCTACCGGGACAGCCTCCTTATGGCTACACCTTC. It translates to CASSPLPGQPPYGYTF.